Below, 13 T cell receptor beta chains from the same sample are listed, as sequenced in a study of technical replicates of blood from a few donors. Libraries were prepared by immunoSEQ multiplex PCR; TCRdb keeps only in-frame clonotypes and omits some of them. The sample holds approximately 85,000 clones; 92% are singletons and the top ten take 0.25% to 0.3%. The specimen sequenced was T cells isolated from PBMCs. These TCRs come from a human donor in good health.

The chain recombines TRBV7-9 with TRBJ2-1; TRBD2 is a possible D gene (6 bases). The CDR3 loop spans 15 amino acids. In germline, CDR1 is SEHNR, CDR2 FQNEAQ (reference sequence). The V gene lost 5 bases and the J gene lost 4 bases, with 15 bases spanning the gap. The CDR3 region is CASSETIGGYNEQFF. In DNA, the CDR3 is TGTGCCAGCAGCGAGACTATCGGAGGGTACAATGAGCAGTTCTTC.

The chain is built from TRBV5-1 and TRBJ1-2; TRBD1 matches 8 bases. Germline lookup yields CDR1 SGHRS and CDR2 YFSETQ. CDR3 length: 15 amino acids. J gave up 3 bases and V 6 bases, and 10 bases lay outside the gene matches. The CDR3 region is CASNFQAGGDYGYTF. CDR3 nucleotide sequence: TGCGCCAGCAACTTCCAGGCAGGGGGCGACTATGGCTACACCTTC. Combining the CDR3 with reference TRBV5-1 and TRBJ1-2 gives the whole variable domain KAGVTQTPRYLIKTRGQQVTLSCSPISGHRSVSWYQQTPGQGLQFLFEYFSETQRNKGNFPGRFSGRQFSNSRSEMNVSTLELGDSALYLCASNFQAGGDYGYTFGSGTRLTVV.

The chain's CDR3 is CVSSFGTAQETQYF. The CDR3 DNA is TGTGTAAGCAGCTTCGGAACAGCTCAAGAGACCCAGTACTTC. This chain joins TRBV5-6 and TRBJ2-5; D gene unclear. Germline V CDR1 and CDR2: SGHDT, YYEEEE. The length of the CDR3 is 14 residues.

Only one count was recorded for this clone. J is TRBJ1-2 and V is TRBV7-8, with 7 bases fitting TRBD1. J gave up 1 base and V 4 bases, and 6 bases lay outside the gene matches. The germline gives CDR1 SGHVS, CDR2 FQNEAQ. The CDR3 runs 15 residues. CDR3 residues: CASSSWDRFNYGYTF. The CDR3 bases are TGTGCCAGCAGCTCATGGGACAGATTTAACTATGGCTACACCTTC. Looking up the rest from reference TRBV7-8 and TRBJ1-2 gives the full variable domain: GAGVSQSPRYKVAKRGQDVALRCDPISGHVSLFWYQQALGQGPEFLTYFQNEAQLDKSGLPSDRFFAERPEGSVSTLKIQRTQQEDSAVYLCASSSWDRFNYGYTFGSGTRLTVV.

This clone was seen a single time. The CDR3 loop is CASSTDRERQFF. CDR3 nucleotide sequence: TGTGCCAGTAGTACCGACAGGGAAAGGCAGTTCTTC. This chain uses TRBV19 with TRBJ2-1; 7 nucleotides match TRBD1. The ends lost 4 bases at V and 12 bases at J; junction bases unmatched: 6. This CDR3 is built from 12 residues. The germline V gene has CDR1 LNHDA and CDR2 SQIVND (reference sequence).

The chain links TRBV6-1 to TRBJ1-1; D not resolved. Trimming left V 1 base short and J 3 bases short, with 6 bases between. Germline lookup yields CDR1 MNHNS and CDR2 SASEGT. The CDR3 contains 13 residues. In nucleotides, the CDR3 is TGTGCCAGCAGTGAAGGGAGGTACACTGAAGCTTTCTTT. It codes for CASSEGRYTEAFF.

This sequence joins TRBV9 and TRBJ2-7; D is possibly TRBD2 (6 bases). Germline CDR1 reads SGDLS; CDR2 reads YYNGEE. V was pared by 0 bases and J by 5 bases, with 9 bases between. This CDR3 has 13 residues. The CDR3 bases are TGTGCCAGCAGCGTAGTGGAGGGCGACGAGCAGTACTTC. Translation: CASSVVEGDEQYF.

The CDR3 reads CASSYQINTIYF. The CDR3 DNA reads TGTGCCAGCAGTTACCAGATAAACACCATATATTTT. V and J are TRBV6-6 and TRBJ1-3; D call uncertain. The germline gives CDR1 MNHNY, CDR2 SVGAGI (reference sequence). Trimming removed 2 bases from V and 6 bases from J, with 5 bases in between. CDR3 size: 12 residues.

The gene calls are TRBV9 and TRBJ1-1; 8 positions match TRBD1. The CDR3 has 14 amino acids. With 4 bases clipped from V and 0 bases from J, the junction kept 2 bases outside the gene matches. CDR1 is SGDLS, CDR2 YYNGEE, per germline. DNA for the CDR3: TGTGCCAGCAGCCCGACAGGGGTGAACACTGAAGCTTTCTTT. This translates into CASSPTGVNTEAFF.

The J gene is TRBJ2-5, the V gene TRBV7-9; 7 bases match TRBD2. The V and J ends lost 6 bases and 5 bases, in that order; junction bases with no gene match: 18. Germline V lookup: CDR1 SEHNR, CDR2 FQNEAQ (reference sequence). The CDR3 has 17 residues. In nucleotides, the CDR3 is TGTGCCAGCAGTTCCGGGACTACTTGGTCGGTTGAGGAGACCCAGTACTTC. Amino acid sequence: CASSSGTTWSVEETQYF.

The CDR3 protein is CASSAGTENYGYTF. As DNA, the CDR3 is TGTGCCAGCAGCGCCGGGACAGAGAACTATGGCTACACCTTC. V gene TRBV5-6 combines with J gene TRBJ1-2; 7 bases are a match to TRBD1. The CDR3 is 14 amino acids. Germline-derived CDR1 and CDR2 are SGHDT and YYEEEE. The J segment lost 2 bases and the V segment lost 4 bases, leaving 5 bases of the junction unmatched. Supplemented by reference TRBV5-6 and TRBJ1-2, the full variable domain reads DAGVTQSPTHLIKTRGQQVTLRCSPKSGHDTVSWYQQALGQGPQFIFQYYEEEERQRGNFPDRFSGHQFPNYSSELNVNALLLGDSALYLCASSAGTENYGYTFGSGTRLTVV.

The chain couples TRBV9 to TRBJ2-5, with TRBD2 identical over 9 bases. V was pared by 4 bases and J by 5 bases, with 9 bases of the junction left unmatched. This CDR3 region has 15 residues. The V gene's germline CDR1 is SGDLS and CDR2 YYNGEE. The CDR3 spells CASSPPRGGVETQYF. The CDR3 DNA follows: TGTGCCAGCAGCCCTCCGCGGGGGGGCGTCGAGACCCAGTACTTC. The full variable domain, its missing parts supplied by reference TRBV9 and TRBJ2-5, is DSGVTQTPKHLITATGQRVTLRCSPRSGDLSVYWYQQSLDQGLQFLIQYYNGEERAKGNILERFSAQQFPDLHSELNLSSLELGDSALYFCASSPPRGGVETQYFGPGTRLLVL.

CDR3 bases: TGTGCCAGCAGCGGACAGGGAAAACTGTTTTTT. Encoded protein: CASSGQGKLFF. J is TRBJ1-4 and V is TRBV28; 8 bases fit TRBD1. CDR1 MDHEN and CDR2 SYDVKM come from the germline V gene. This CDR3 is 11 amino acids long. V dropped 6 bases and J dropped 10; count of bases not matched to a gene: 1.